One sample yielded the 25 T cell receptor beta chains listed below, sequenced in a study of long-term antiretroviral therapy in people with HIV. This was the immunoSEQ v3.0 assay at survey level. The data were produced by immunoSEQ multiplex PCR, yet TCRdb's version contains in-frame clones alone and is incomplete. The table records some 15,000 clones, around 90% of them present only once. The sequences come from unsorted PBMCs, collected 6.2 years after starting antiretroviral therapy. The receptors originated from a man aged 40-49 years with HIV.

The V call is TRBV5-1, the J call TRBJ1-1; perhaps TRBD1 as D (5 bases). Germline CDR1 is SGHRS and CDR2 is YFSETQ. The V gene lost 1 base and the J gene lost 5 bases, with 15 bases spanning the gap. This CDR3 region has 15 residues. In nucleotides, the CDR3 is TGCGCCAGCAGCTTGAGCCGGGGCTCTGGTACTGAAGCTTTCTTT. It specifies CASSLSRGSGTEAFF.

Only one count was recorded for this clone. V and J are TRBV4-1 and TRBJ1-4; tentative D call: TRBD1 (5 bases). The CDR3 length is 15 residues. V was trimmed by 2 bases and J by 2 bases, leaving 9 bases between them. Germline assignment: CDR1 MGHRA and CDR2 YSYEKL. The CDR3 loop is CASSQMGLTNEKLFF. The CDR3 nucleotides are TGCGCCAGCAGCCAAATGGGGCTGACTAATGAAAAACTGTTTTTT.

V is TRBV5-1 and J is TRBJ2-7; no definite D call. Trimming left V 1 base short and J 6 bases short, with 5 bases between. The CDR3 consists of 11 residues. From germline, CDR1 is SGHRS and CDR2 YFSETQ. CDR3 bases: TGCGCCAGCAGCTTGAACTTCGAGCAGTACTTC. Translating it yields CASSLNFEQYF. Full variable domain (rest looked up from reference TRBV5-1 and TRBJ2-7): KAGVTQTPRYLIKTRGQQVTLSCSPISGHRSVSWYQQTPGQGLQFLFEYFSETQRNKGNFPGRFSGRQFSNSRSEMNVSTLELGDSALYLCASSLNFEQYFGPGTRLTVT.

The chain combines TRBV19 with TRBJ2-1, with TRBD2 matching over 14 bases. The trim removed 6 bases at V and 7 bases at J, leaving 5 bases unmatched. There are 15 residues in the CDR3. Germline V CDR1 and CDR2: LNHDA, SQIVND (reference sequence). In nucleotides, the CDR3 is TGTGCCAGTAGCGTGGGACTAGCGGGAGCGAATGAGCAGTTCTTC. Its protein is CASSVGLAGANEQFF.

The V call is TRBV21-1, the J call TRBJ2-7; TRBD1 is the table's D call, not checked against the DNA. TRBV21-1 corresponds to a pseudogene. The CDR3 runs 13 residues. The CDR3 DNA reads TGTGCCAGCAGCGACAGGGAGAAACGCGAGCAGTACTTC. Its translation is CASSDREKREQYF.

This clone was found a few times. V gene TRBV27 combines with J gene TRBJ2-1, with D perhaps TRBD2 (6 bases). V was trimmed by 5 bases and J by 10 bases, leaving 15 bases between them. Looked up from germline, CDR1 is MNHEY and CDR2 is SMNVEV (reference sequence). The CDR3 spans 13 residues. The CDR3 bases are TGTGCCAGCAGTCATACCTCAGCGGGCGAGCAGTTCTTC. It is translated as CASSHTSAGEQFF.

V and J are TRBV28 and TRBJ1-2, with D perhaps matching TRBD1 (6 bases). The CDR3 has 13 amino acids. V was shortened by 6 bases and J by 7 bases, with 15 bases between the two germline ends. The germline V gene encodes CDR1 MDHEN and CDR2 SYDVKM. The CDR3 nucleotides are TGTGCCAGCAGCCCCCCGCTGGGGGCTGGCTACACCTTC. Translation: CASSPPLGAGYTF.

The rearrangement joins TRBV4-2 to TRBJ2-7; no reliable D call. Per the germline V gene, CDR1 is LGHNA and CDR2 is YNFKEQ. This CDR3 contains 15 residues. Trimming cost V 1 base and J 0 bases, with 10 bases left between them. CDR3 sequence: CASSQGLGISYEQYF. The CDR3 region has the DNA TGTGCCAGCAGCCAAGGGCTGGGGATCTCCTACGAGCAGTACTTC.

This clone was counted a single time. This chain joins TRBV6-6 and TRBJ2-2; D gene ambiguous. The CDR3 contains 13 residues. The V and J ends lost 6 bases and 7 bases respectively, with 12 bases between them. The germline gives CDR1 MNHNY, CDR2 SVGAGI (reference sequence). The CDR3 loop is CASREDGNGELFF. The CDR3 nucleotides are TGTGCCAGCAGAGAGGATGGGAACGGGGAGCTGTTTTTT.

V and J are TRBV30 and TRBJ2-7; weak D call: TRBD1 (6 bases). The length of the CDR3 is 12 residues. CDR1 and CDR2 from the germline V gene are GTSNPN and SVGIG (reference sequence). V was trimmed by 5 bases and J by 7 bases, leaving 15 bases between them. The CDR3 region has the DNA TGTGCCTGGGGGGGCTCAACCGCGGAGCAGTACTTC. It yields the protein CAWGGSTAEQYF.

The rearrangement joins TRBV5-6 to TRBJ2-7; TRBD1 aligns across 7 bases. There are 15 residues in the CDR3. V lost 3 bases and J lost 2; bases outside the gene matches: 8. CDR1 and CDR2 (germline): SGHDT, YYEEEE. CDR3 nucleotides: TGTGCCAGCAGCTCCGCGACAGGGAGCCCCTACGAGCAGTACTTC. As protein: CASSSATGSPYEQYF.

This chain links TRBV7-9 with TRBJ2-3; 8 bases agree with TRBD2. The junction had 6 bases not matched to a gene; V was cut back by 4 bases and J by 0 bases. The CDR3 totals 16 residues. Germline values: CDR1 SEHNR, CDR2 FQNEAQ (reference sequence). The chain's CDR3 is CASSSKLAESTDTQYF. The CDR3 nucleotides read TGTGCCAGCAGCTCGAAACTAGCGGAGAGCACAGATACGCAGTATTTT.

This clone was seen just once. The chain joins TRBV5-1 to TRBJ1-2; TRBD1 agrees at 9 bases. The CDR3 contains 16 residues. The germline gives CDR1 SGHRS, CDR2 YFSETQ. With 0 bases clipped from V and 6 bases from J, the junction kept 9 bases outside the gene matches. The CDR3 sequence: CASSLVDQWTGDGYTF. CDR3 nucleotides: TGCGCCAGCAGCTTGGTTGATCAATGGACAGGGGATGGCTACACCTTC.

This clone came up once. V usage is TRBV28 and J usage is TRBJ1-1, with unresolved D. Trimming cost V 3 bases and J 2 bases, with 10 bases left between them. The germline CDR1 and CDR2 sequences are MDHEN and SYDVKM. The CDR3 sequence is 14 residues long. CDR3 residues: CASSFLSDNTEAFF. CDR3 bases: TGTGCCAGCAGTTTCCTCTCTGATAACACTGAAGCTTTCTTT. The variable domain in full, completed from reference TRBV28 and TRBJ1-1, reads DVKVTQSSRYLVKRTGEKVFLECVQDMDHENMFWYRQDPGLGLRLIYFSYDVKMKEKGDIPEGYSVSREKKERFSLILESASTNQTSMYLCASSFLSDNTEAFFGQGTRLTVV.

CDR3 loop: CASSPGQGIAYEQYF. The CDR3 DNA follows: TGCGCCAGCAGCCCGGGACAGGGGATCGCCTACGAGCAGTACTTC. The chain combines TRBV5-1 with TRBJ2-7, with TRBD1 matching over 10 bases. This CDR3 has 15 residues. CDR1 and CDR2 from the germline V gene are SGHRS and YFSETQ. Trimming cost V 4 bases and J 2 bases; bases outside gene matches: 6.

The rearrangement links TRBV29-1 to TRBJ1-5, with 9 bases lining up with TRBD1. The V and J ends lost 6 bases and 8 bases, in that order; junction bases with no gene match: 8. Germline CDR1 SQVTM, CDR2 ANQGSEA. The CDR3 extends over 13 amino acids. The CDR3 sequence: CSVGQGYEKPQHF. The CDR3, as DNA: TGCAGCGTCGGACAGGGGTACGAAAAGCCCCAGCATTTT. Supplemented by reference TRBV29-1 and TRBJ1-5, the full variable domain reads SAVISQKPSRDICQRGTSLTIQCQVDSQVTMMFWYRQQPGQSLTLIATANQGSEATYESGFVIDKFPISRPNLTFSTLTVSNMSPEDSSIYLCSVGQGYEKPQHFGDGTRLSIL.

This chain links TRBV30 with TRBJ2-1, with D perhaps TRBD1 or TRBD2 (5 bases each). With 3 bases removed from V and 10 bases from J, the gap between germline ends came to 16 bases. CDR3 size: 13 residues. Looked up from germline, CDR1 is GTSNPN and CDR2 is SVGIG (reference sequence). The DNA for the CDR3 is TGTGCCTGGAGGTTGGGGGTTTTGGGCGAGCAGTTCTTC. It translates to CAWRLGVLGEQFF.

The gene calls are TRBV12-2 and TRBJ2-7; the D segment call TRBD2 is taken from the table without a DNA check. TRBV12-2 constitutes a pseudogene. The CDR3 contains 15 residues. CDR3 sequence reads: CASRLARLAGTKQYF. In DNA, the CDR3 is TGTGCAAGTCGCTTAGCGAGGCTAGCGGGAACGAAGCAGTACTTC.

The chain has TRBV4-1 and TRBJ2-7, with D perhaps matching TRBD2 (6 bases). CDR1 is MGHRA, CDR2 YSYEKL, per germline. V lost 0 bases and J 5 bases, leaving 14 bases between the germline ends. The CDR3 has 15 amino acids. CDR3 region: CASSQDPEGLDEQYF. CDR3 bases: TGCGCCAGCAGCCAAGACCCGGAGGGCCTCGACGAGCAGTACTTC.

This clone was counted between two and nine times. The rearrangement links TRBV6-1 to TRBJ2-7, with D possibly being TRBD2 (6 bases). Germline V lookup: CDR1 MNHNS, CDR2 SASEGT. The CDR3 totals 15 residues. V dropped 8 bases and J dropped 3 bases, with 20 bases sitting between them. The CDR3 DNA reads as TGTGCCAGCGGAGGGTCAGTCCGGCAAGGCTACGAGCAGTACTTC. This encodes CASGGSVRQGYEQYF.

The chain uses TRBV9 and TRBJ2-6; 9 bases are shared with TRBD2. This CDR3 is 17 amino acids long. CDR1 is SGDLS and CDR2 is YYNGEE in the germline V gene. V dropped 4 bases and J dropped 1; count of bases not matched to a gene: 6. In DNA, the CDR3 is TGTGCCAGCAGCCCCCGGACTAGCGAGTCTGGGGCCAACGTCCTGACTTTC. It is translated as CASSPRTSESGANVLTF.

Points on this clone: One junction end disagrees with the germline gene, perhaps due to a read error. V is TRBV28 and J is TRBJ1-2; tentative D call: TRBD1 (6 bases). CDR3 length equals 15 residues. Germline CDR1 is MDHEN and CDR2 is SYDVKM. CDR3 region: CASNLRGGHNDGYTF. DNA of the CDR3: TGTGCCAGCAATTTGAGGGGGGGGCATAACGATGGCTACACCTTC.

The rearrangement uses TRBV6-4 and TRBJ2-3; no clear D. The CDR3 runs 15 residues. The V end was cut by 4 bases, the J end by 0 bases, with 11 bases between. Germline V gene data show CDR1 as MRHNA and CDR2 as SNTAGT. The CDR3 sequence: CASSARDGSTDTQYF. CDR3 coding DNA: TGTGCCAGCAGTGCCCGTGACGGGAGCACAGATACGCAGTATTTT.

This chain links TRBV11-1 with TRBJ2-7, with D perhaps given as TRBD1 or TRBD2 (5 bases each). Between the trimmed V and J ends, which lost 4 bases and 6 bases, there was a span of 22 bases. The CDR3 consists of 16 residues. Looked up from germline, CDR1 is SGHAT and CDR2 is FQDESV (reference sequence). CDR3 amino acids: CASSSARGGRFGEQYF. The CDR3 DNA follows: TGTGCCAGCAGCTCCGCCCGTGGGGGTCGTTTCGGCGAGCAGTACTTC.

The genes are TRBV6-5 and TRBJ2-3; 7 bases fit TRBD1. The V gene's germline CDR1 is MNHEY and CDR2 SVGAGI. V lost 7 bases, J lost 5 bases, and 9 bases stayed unmatched. The CDR3 runs to 14 residues. The CDR3 is CASKEQGIRDTQYF. CDR3 DNA: TGTGCCAGCAAGGAACAGGGGATCAGAGATACGCAGTATTTT.